These 5 T cell receptor beta chains were all obtained from the same sample, sequenced in a study of shared clonotypes between healthy human individuals. Measured with immunoSEQ multiplex PCR; TCRdb has only the in-frame clones, and not every one. The data contain over a million clones, about 84% of them seen just once; the ten biggest clones take up around 0.6%. The sample consisted of memory CD4+ T cells from PBMCs. The subset here: CD45RA-negative fraction. These receptors all stem from a man aged 18 to 35 in good health. Some clones in this sample may be carry-over from other donors' samples.

This clone was picked up a small number of times. V usage is TRBV5-6 and J usage is TRBJ1-2; D perhaps matches TRBD1 (5 bases). The CDR3 sequence is 15 residues long. Germline V gene data show CDR1 as SGHDT and CDR2 as YYEEEE. Deletions cut 4 bases from V and 4 bases from J, with 17 bases between. The CDR3 is CASSLLSAQGYGYTF. The CDR3, as DNA: TGTGCCAGCAGCCTTTTGTCAGCCCAGGGCTATGGCTACACCTTC. The whole variable domain, filled in from reference TRBV5-6 and TRBJ1-2, reads DAGVTQSPTHLIKTRGQQVTLRCSPKSGHDTVSWYQQALGQGPQFIFQYYEEEERQRGNFPDRFSGHQFPNYSSELNVNALLLGDSALYLCASSLLSAQGYGYTFGSGTRLTVV.

The V gene is TRBV4-2, the J gene TRBJ2-1; 9 bases map to TRBD1. V lost 4 bases to trimming and J lost 12 bases; unmatched junction nucleotides: 16. Germline-derived CDR1 and CDR2 are LGHNA and YNFKEQ. There are 16 residues in the CDR3. The CDR3 DNA reads as TGTGCCAGCAGCCCCCGGAACAGGGGGCCAATAGAAGGGCAGTTCTTC. Protein product: CASSPRNRGPIEGQFF.

V usage is TRBV11-2 and J usage is TRBJ2-3, with D tentatively TRBD2 (6 bases). Trimming took 5 bases from V and 0 from J, leaving 18 bases between them. Germline assignment: CDR1 SGHAT and CDR2 FQNNGV. The CDR3 consists of 17 residues. In DNA form, the CDR3 reads TGTGCCAGCAGCCTTACAAGGGACTTCTATAGCACAGATACGCAGTATTTT. Encoded protein: CASSLTRDFYSTDTQYF.

This clone was seen once. The chain carries TRBV6-5 and TRBJ1-1, with TRBD1 as a possible D gene (6 bases). Germline V gene data show CDR1 as MNHEY and CDR2 as SVGAGI. The CDR3 is 13 amino acids. Trimming pared 7 bases from V and 3 bases from J, leaving 12 bases between. CDR3 amino acids: CASNLGGDTEAFF. In DNA, the CDR3 is TGTGCCAGCAACTTAGGGGGAGACACTGAAGCTTTCTTT.

J is TRBJ2-2 and V is TRBV2; TRBD2 might be the D (5 bases). V was shortened by 6 bases and J by 0 bases, with 11 bases between the two germline ends. The germline gives CDR1 SNHLY, CDR2 FYNNEI. The CDR3 length is 15 residues. Written as DNA, the CDR3 is TGTGCCAGCAGCGCCGGAGGACCGAACACCGGGGAGCTGTTTTTT. Its translation: CASSAGGPNTGELFF.